One and the same sample provided the 30 T cell receptor beta chains below, sequenced in a study of Ad26.COV2.S vaccination and SARS-CoV-2 variants. Sequenced by immunoSEQ multiplex PCR; TCRdb stores in-frame clones only, minus some. In the table there are a few hundred thousand clones, about 89% of which are singletons. Described treatment: around 19 received Ad26.COV2.S at low or high dose, single or two shots; about 5 received placebo; per-sample allocation not given. Samples analyzed were those drawn on day 63 after the first vaccine or placebo injection. Sample: peripheral blood, taken in a trial of Ad26.COV2.S vaccine versus placebo. All receptors come from a person aged 18-60 years who received the Ad26.COV2.S COVID-19 vaccine or a placebo.

Here the CDR3 reads CASSSRGRGGGTEAFF. In DNA form, the CDR3 reads TGTGCCAGTTCGTCAAGGGGTCGGGGAGGGGGAACTGAAGCTTTCTTT. This chain joins TRBV19 and TRBJ1-1; TRBD1 might be the D (6 bases). The CDR3 has 16 residues. Trimming cost V 8 bases and J 5 bases, with 24 bases left between them. Germline assignment: CDR1 LNHDA and CDR2 SQIVND (reference sequence).

The chain is built from TRBV28 and TRBJ1-1, with a weak D call TRBD1 (6 bases). Germline V CDR1 and CDR2: MDHEN, SYDVKM. Trimming took off 6 bases at V and 7 bases at J, with 12 bases between the two ends. The CDR3 is 12 residues long. The CDR3 DNA reads as TGTGCCAGCAGCCGACTACAGGGTGAAGCTTTCTTT. It translates to CASSRLQGEAFF. Full variable domain (outside the CDR3, taken from reference TRBV28 and TRBJ1-1): DVKVTQSSRYLVKRTGEKVFLECVQDMDHENMFWYRQDPGLGLRLIYFSYDVKMKEKGDIPEGYSVSREKKERFSLILESASTNQTSMYLCASSRLQGEAFFGQGTRLTVV.

V is TRBV11-2 and J is TRBJ2-7; D is possibly TRBD2 (5 bases). V was pared by 5 bases and J by 6 bases, with 17 bases between. The CDR3 has 14 residues. Germline V gene lookup returns CDR1 SGHAT and CDR2 FQNNGV. The CDR3 coding sequence is TGTGCCAGCAGCCCCGCACCCCGAGGAGGCGAGCAGTACTTC. Residues: CASSPAPRGGEQYF.

The rearrangement joins TRBV9 to TRBJ2-1, with a possible D match to TRBD1 (6 bases). Trimming removed 2 bases at V and 2 bases at J, with 14 bases between. Germline CDR1 reads SGDLS; CDR2 reads YYNGEE. The CDR3 spans 16 residues. The CDR3 coding sequence is TGTGCCAGCAGCGTTAGTCAGGGGATAACCTACAATGAGCAGTTCTTC. This sequence encodes CASSVSQGITYNEQFF.

The chain joins TRBV28 to TRBJ2-5, with D possibly being TRBD1 (6 bases). This CDR3 contains 14 residues. CDR1 and CDR2 from the germline V gene are MDHEN and SYDVKM. Trimming stripped 3 bases from V and 2 bases from J, with 10 bases between. CDR3 protein: CASSLSQGQETQYF. CDR3 nucleotide sequence: TGTGCCAGCAGTTTGAGTCAGGGGCAAGAGACCCAGTACTTC. Combining the CDR3 with reference TRBV28 and TRBJ2-5 gives the whole variable domain DVKVTQSSRYLVKRTGEKVFLECVQDMDHENMFWYRQDPGLGLRLIYFSYDVKMKEKGDIPEGYSVSREKKERFSLILESASTNQTSMYLCASSLSQGQETQYFGPGTRLLVL.

V and J are TRBV13 and TRBJ2-5; TRBD2 is a possible D gene (5 bases). This CDR3 contains 15 residues. CDR1 is PRHDT and CDR2 is FYEKMQ in the germline V gene (reference sequence). Trimming left V 6 bases short and J 2 bases short, with 16 bases between. The CDR3 region has the DNA TGTGCCAGCAGTTCGGCCGGGGTGATGCAAGAGACCCAGTACTTC. It specifies CASSSAGVMQETQYF.

In this sample, this clone turned up once. This chain links TRBV12-3 or TRBV12-4 with TRBJ2-5, with no clear D. CDR3 length equals 12 residues. The V gene lost 5 bases and the J gene lost 6 bases, with 10 bases spanning the gap. The DNA of the CDR3 is TGTGCCAGCAGTAAGTTGATGAAGACCCAGTACTTC. The encoded protein is CASSKLMKTQYF.

The V call is TRBV7-2, the J call TRBJ2-3; the match to TRBD1 covers 10 bases. This CDR3 has 15 residues. The germline CDR1 and CDR2 sequences are SGHTA and FQGNSA. V trimming: 5 bases; J trimming: 5 bases; junction bases outside the gene matches: 7. Here the CDR3 DNA reads TGTGCCAGCAGCGATTGGACAGGGGGGGGAGATACGCAGTATTTT. Protein sequence: CASSDWTGGGDTQYF.

J is TRBJ2-6 and V is TRBV30, with TRBD2 identical over 9 bases. Germline CDR1 GTSNPN, CDR2 SVGIG (reference sequence). This CDR3 is built from 17 residues. After removal of 3 bases from V and 0 bases from J, the junction contained 6 bases not matched to a gene. The CDR3 is CAWRESGRPSGANVLTF. The CDR3 DNA is TGTGCCTGGAGGGAAAGCGGGAGGCCCTCTGGGGCCAACGTCCTGACTTTC.

A remark on this clone: Its ends do not fully match the called genes, so a read error is possible. The CDR3 nucleotides are TGTACCAGCAGTCAGGGAATAGGAAGCAATCAGCCCCAGCATTTT. Translation gives CTSSQGIGSNQPQHF. V gene TRBV28 combines with J gene TRBJ1-5; D is perhaps TRBD1 (5 bases). In germline, CDR1 is MDHEN, CDR2 SYDVKM. The CDR3 is 15 residues long.

This clone showed up just a few times. The gene calls are TRBV14 and TRBJ1-3; 10 positions agree with TRBD1. The CDR3 is 15 amino acids. V dropped 6 bases and J dropped 4; count of bases not matched to a gene: 6. Germline V gene sequence: CDR1 SGHDN, CDR2 FVKESK. DNA for the CDR3: TGTGCCAGCAGAGCCGGGACAGGGGCAGGAAACACCATATATTTT. This codes for CASRAGTGAGNTIYF.

The V call is TRBV19, the J call TRBJ2-7, with a tentative D call TRBD1 (7 bases). The V gene lost 8 bases and the J gene lost 0 bases, with 14 bases spanning the gap. The germline V gene encodes CDR1 LNHDA and CDR2 SQIVND (reference sequence). The CDR3 is made up of 14 amino acids. The CDR3 region has the DNA TGTGCCAGTTCCAATCAGGGGGGCTCCTACGAGCAGTACTTC. This codes for CASSNQGGSYEQYF.

The chain carries TRBV4-2 and TRBJ2-1; 10 bases align to TRBD2. CDR3 size: 15 residues. Germline CDR1 is LGHNA and CDR2 is YNFKEQ. Trimming cost V 2 bases and J 9 bases; bases outside gene matches: 7. The CDR3 region has the DNA TGTGCCAGCAGCCAATATCTAGCGGGAGCCACTGAGCAGTTCTTC. Translating gives CASSQYLAGATEQFF.

The CDR3 DNA follows: TGTGCCAGCTGGGGACAGGGGGGTTTTGGGGAGCTGTTTTTT. It encodes CASWGQGGFGELFF. The V call is TRBV27, the J call TRBJ2-2; 11 bases match TRBD1. The CDR3 extends over 14 amino acids. The V gene's germline CDR1 is MNHEY and CDR2 SMNVEV (reference sequence). Trimming took 8 bases from V and 8 from J; bases not matched to a gene: 7.

This chain links TRBV10-3 with TRBJ1-2; tentatively, D is TRBD1 (6 bases). Germline assignment: CDR1 ENHRY and CDR2 SYGVKD. The CDR3 spans 16 residues. V lost 0 bases and J 8 bases, leaving 19 bases between the germline ends. The CDR3 DNA reads as TGTGCCATCAGTGAGTCGACCGGGGGGCCCATCTCAGGCTACACCTTC. Translated: CAISESTGGPISGYTF.

The chain joins TRBV5-6 to TRBJ2-7; 8 bases match TRBD2. V lost 4 bases, J lost 4 bases, and 13 bases stayed unmatched. Germline CDR1 reads SGHDT; CDR2 reads YYEEEE. The CDR3 runs 16 residues. The CDR3 region is CASSLRAGGFVYEQYF. The CDR3, as DNA: TGTGCCAGCAGCCTGCGGGCGGGAGGCTTTGTGTACGAGCAGTACTTC. The complete variable domain, with remaining parts taken from reference TRBV5-6 and TRBJ2-7, reads DAGVTQSPTHLIKTRGQQVTLRCSPKSGHDTVSWYQQALGQGPQFIFQYYEEEERQRGNFPDRFSGHQFPNYSSELNVNALLLGDSALYLCASSLRAGGFVYEQYFGPGTRLTVT.

The chain links TRBV6-5 to TRBJ1-5; tentatively, D is TRBD1 (5 bases). V was pared by 4 bases and J by 2 bases, with 9 bases between. The CDR3 has 14 amino acids. CDR1 is MNHEY, CDR2 SVGAGI, per germline. The CDR3 nucleotides read TGTGCCAGCAGTTTTCGGGGGGGCAATCAGCCCCAGCATTTT. It codes for CASSFRGGNQPQHF.

The J gene is TRBJ2-5, the V gene TRBV6-5, with 8 positions matching TRBD1. Germline V gene data show CDR1 as MNHEY and CDR2 as SVGAGI. The CDR3 runs 11 residues. With 11 bases clipped from V and 2 bases from J, the junction kept 1 base outside the gene matches. DNA of the CDR3: TGTGCCCGGACAGGGCAAGAGACCCAGTACTTC. Translated, it gives CARTGQETQYF.

This sequence joins TRBV4-1 and TRBJ2-5; D uncertain. Germline lookup yields CDR1 MGHRA and CDR2 YSYEKL. The ends were cut back, 2 bases at V and 5 bases at J, with 15 bases in the middle. CDR3 size: 15 residues. The CDR3 here is CASSQNIVVEETQYF. Written as DNA, the CDR3 is TGCGCCAGCAGCCAAAATATAGTAGTTGAGGAGACCCAGTACTTC.

The CDR3 bases are TGTGCCAGTAGTATGCGGACAGGGGGCAGGTCACCCCTCCACTTT. It translates to CASSMRTGGRSPLHF. This rearrangement joins TRBV19 to TRBJ1-6, with TRBD1 matching 11 bases. Germline V gene sequence: CDR1 LNHDA, CDR2 SQIVND (reference sequence). V shed 3 bases and J 10 bases; nucleotides not matched to a gene: 5. This CDR3 has 15 residues.

This clone was observed once. This chain links TRBV5-4 with TRBJ2-1, with D possibly TRBD1 on 5 matching bases. With 4 bases removed from V and 13 bases from J, the gap between germline ends came to 12 bases. This CDR3 has 11 amino acids. Germline CDR1 SGHNT, CDR2 YYREEE (reference sequence). As DNA, the CDR3 is TGTGCCAGCAGCGAGGACACTCTCCAGTTCTTC. Translation gives CASSEDTLQFF.

The chain carries TRBV28 and TRBJ1-1, with D uncertain. The CDR3 covers 13 residues. V was trimmed by 5 bases and J by 7 bases, leaving 14 bases between them. From germline, CDR1 is MDHEN and CDR2 SYDVKM. The DNA for the CDR3 is TGTGCCAGCAGTCCAGGACGGAACGGTGAAGCTTTCTTT. Protein: CASSPGRNGEAFF.

This clone has a handful of counts. This chain links TRBV6-5 with TRBJ1-1; the D is unclear. V dropped 4 bases and J dropped 6 bases, with 6 bases sitting between them. The CDR3 runs 11 residues. CDR1 is MNHEY, CDR2 SVGAGI, per germline. The CDR3 is CASSSIAEAFF. DNA for the CDR3: TGTGCCAGCAGTTCCATCGCTGAAGCTTTCTTT.

V and J are TRBV4-2 and TRBJ2-7; 8 nucleotides line up with TRBD1. Per germline, CDR1 LGHNA and CDR2 YNFKEQ. This CDR3 is 11 amino acids long. With 5 bases clipped from V and 13 bases from J, the junction kept 7 bases outside the gene matches. CDR3 bases: TGTGCCAGCAGCGAGGGGGGACAGGATTACTTC. This codes for CASSEGGQDYF.

This clone was observed a handful of times. The chain is built from TRBV7-3 and TRBJ2-7, with 7 bases matching TRBD2. V shed 5 bases and J 3 bases; nucleotides not matched to a gene: 4. This CDR3 region has 13 residues. Germline values: CDR1 SGHTA, CDR2 FQGTGA. The CDR3: CASSPAGVYEQYF. Here the CDR3 DNA reads TGTGCCAGCAGCCCTGCGGGGGTCTACGAGCAGTACTTC. Filled out from reference TRBV7-3 and TRBJ2-7, the complete variable domain reads GAGVSQTPSNKVTEKGKYVELRCDPISGHTALYWYRQSLGQGPEFLIYFQGTGAADDSGLPNDRFFAVRPEGSVSTLKIQRTERGDSAVYLCASSPAGVYEQYFGPGTRLTVT.

The rearrangement links TRBV5-6 to TRBJ2-7; 8 bases match TRBD2. With 0 bases clipped from V and 2 bases from J, the junction kept 4 bases outside the gene matches. Germline-derived CDR1 and CDR2 are SGHDT and YYEEEE. This CDR3 contains 15 residues. The CDR3 region is CASSLATSGPYEQYF. Here the CDR3 DNA reads TGTGCCAGCAGCTTGGCAACTAGCGGACCCTACGAGCAGTACTTC.

The genes are TRBV5-4 and TRBJ2-6; D gene unclear. Looked up from germline, CDR1 is SGHNT and CDR2 is YYREEE (reference sequence). The CDR3 covers 14 residues. Trimming left V 1 base short and J 12 bases short, with 14 bases between. CDR3 in DNA: TGTGCCAGCAGCTTGCCTACTGGTATACGCGTCCTGACTTTC. Its translation: CASSLPTGIRVLTF.

The CDR3 bases are TGTGCCAGCAGTGGTTCAGGGGAGGGTGTCTATGGCTACACCTTC. It codes for CASSGSGEGVYGYTF. The chain joins TRBV25-1 to TRBJ1-2, with D perhaps matching TRBD1 (6 bases). Germline CDR1 reads MGHDK; CDR2 reads SYGVNS. V was trimmed by 4 bases and J by 4 bases, leaving 16 bases between them. The CDR3 loop spans 15 amino acids.

The chain combines TRBV19 with TRBJ2-3, with D unclear. V was shortened by 10 bases and J by 2 bases, with 16 bases between the two germline ends. From germline, CDR1 is LNHDA and CDR2 SQIVND (reference sequence). This CDR3 has 14 residues. CDR3 protein: CAISRAPFTDTQYF. CDR3 DNA sequence: TGTGCCATCTCCCGGGCCCCGTTCACAGATACGCAGTATTTT.

The chain employs TRBV19 and TRBJ2-2; D assignment may be TRBD1 or TRBD2 (5 bases each). Germline loops: CDR1 LNHDA, CDR2 SQIVND (reference sequence). Trimming took 7 bases from V and 1 from J, leaving 13 bases between them. The CDR3 runs to 15 residues. The CDR3 is CASKSGGVNTGELFF. The CDR3 nucleotides are TGTGCCAGTAAAAGTGGGGGTGTGAACACCGGGGAGCTGTTTTTT.